Following are 4 T cell receptor beta chains from one sample sequenced in a study of T cell repertoires in cytomegalovirus infection (dated by TCRdb to between 2018 and 2020). The sequencer was an Illumina HiSeq 1500. TCRdb reprocessed the public reads (quality trimming at Q25 with fastp, clone calling with MiXCR) and kept in-frame beta chains. Each entry is one CDR3 protein sequence, shown with its most common DNA and genes. The sample includes roughly 860,000 distinct CDR3 sequences, with 30% to 35% observed a single time. The ten top clones hold 9.5% to 15% of the sample. The sample's treatment or condition, from its label and the paper: in vitro stimulation with specific CMV peptide epitopes to enrich CMV-specific T cells. No antigen has been identified for these receptors. Source: cultured CD8+ T cells from PBMCs, taken from culture after CMV antigen stimulation. Source of these receptors: a human donor in good health (CMV status not recorded). Some clones in this sample may be carry-over from other donors' samples.

The gene calls are TRBV5-5 and TRBJ2-1, with 9 bases matching TRBD2. This CDR3 has 15 residues. Losses at the gene ends were 0 bases for V and 7 bases for J; bases not matched to a gene: 5. The germline gives CDR1 SGHKS, CDR2 YYEKEE (reference sequence). The CDR3 coding sequence is TGTGCCAGCAGCTTGGTGTTAGCGGGGGAGAATGAGCAGTTCTTC. Translating gives CASSLVLAGENEQFF.

This sequence joins TRBV29-1 and TRBJ1-1; TRBD1 is a possible D gene (6 bases). This CDR3 spans 15 amino acids. Between the trimmed V and J ends, which lost 1 base and 1 base, there was a span of 13 bases. CDR1 is SQVTM and CDR2 is ANQGSEA in the germline V gene. Here the CDR3 DNA reads TGCAGCGTTGAAGCCCGGGGGGCAACGAACACTGAAGCTTTCTTT. Translating it yields CSVEARGATNTEAFF.

This clonotype came up a few times. This sequence joins TRBV19 and TRBJ2-1, with 12 bases matching TRBD2. The CDR3 length is 16 residues. Germline CDR1 is LNHDA and CDR2 is SQIVND (reference sequence). V was pared by 6 bases and J by 2 bases, with 5 bases of the junction left unmatched. DNA for the CDR3: TGTGCCAGTAGGCTAGCGGGGGGGCTTGCCTACAATGAGCAGTTCTTC. This sequence encodes CASRLAGGLAYNEQFF. Based on the CDR3 plus reference TRBV19 and TRBJ2-1, the full variable domain is DGGITQSPKYLFRKEGQNVTLSCEQNLNHDAMYWYRQDPGQGLRLIYYSQIVNDFQKGDIAEGYSVSREKKESFPLTVTSAQKNPTAFYLCASRLAGGLAYNEQFFGPGTRLTVL.

This clonotype turned up a few times. The chain uses TRBV7-4 and TRBJ2-2, with TRBD1 matching over 7 bases. V shed 10 bases, J shed 2 bases, and the junction held 4 bases outside the gene matches. The CDR3 has 13 residues. Per the germline V gene, CDR1 is SGHVT and CDR2 is SQSDAQ. CDR3 loop: CAKRGPNTGELFF. CDR3 coding DNA: TGTGCCAAAAGGGGGCCTAACACCGGGGAGCTGTTTTTT.